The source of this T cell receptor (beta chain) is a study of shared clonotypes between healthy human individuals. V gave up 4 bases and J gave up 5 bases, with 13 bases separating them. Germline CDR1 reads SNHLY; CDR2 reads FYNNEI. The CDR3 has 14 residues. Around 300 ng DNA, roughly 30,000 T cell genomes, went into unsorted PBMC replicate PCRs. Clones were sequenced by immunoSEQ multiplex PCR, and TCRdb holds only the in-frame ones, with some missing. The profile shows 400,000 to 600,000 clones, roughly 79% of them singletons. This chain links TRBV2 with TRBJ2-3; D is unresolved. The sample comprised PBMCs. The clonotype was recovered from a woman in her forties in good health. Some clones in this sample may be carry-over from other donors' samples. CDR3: CASSAESVGDTQYF. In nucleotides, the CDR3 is TGTGCCAGCAGTGCGGAGTCAGTTGGAGATACGCAGTATTTT.